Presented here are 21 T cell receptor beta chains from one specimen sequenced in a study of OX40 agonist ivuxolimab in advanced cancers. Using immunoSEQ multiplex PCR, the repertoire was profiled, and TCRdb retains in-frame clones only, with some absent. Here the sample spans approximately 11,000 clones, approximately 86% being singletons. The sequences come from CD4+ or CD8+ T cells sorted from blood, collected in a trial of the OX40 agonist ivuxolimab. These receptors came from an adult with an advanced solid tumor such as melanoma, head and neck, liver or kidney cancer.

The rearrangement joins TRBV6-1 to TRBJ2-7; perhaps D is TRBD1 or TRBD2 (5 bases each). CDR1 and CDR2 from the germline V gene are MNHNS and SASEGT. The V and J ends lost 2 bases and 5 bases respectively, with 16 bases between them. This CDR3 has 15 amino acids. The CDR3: CASSESGGTSDEQYF. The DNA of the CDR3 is TGTGCCAGCAGTGAATCTGGGGGTACTTCCGACGAGCAGTACTTC.

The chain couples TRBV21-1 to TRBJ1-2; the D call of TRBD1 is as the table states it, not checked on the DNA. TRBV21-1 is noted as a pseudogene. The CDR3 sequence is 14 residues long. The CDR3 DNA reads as TGTGCCAGCAGCAACGGACAGGGAAAATATGGCTACACCTTC. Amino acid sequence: CASSNGQGKYGYTF.

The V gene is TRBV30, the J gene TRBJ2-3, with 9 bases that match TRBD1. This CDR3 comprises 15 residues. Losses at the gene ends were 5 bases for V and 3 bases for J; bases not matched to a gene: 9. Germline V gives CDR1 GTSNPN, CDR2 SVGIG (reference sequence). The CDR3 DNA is TGTGCCTGGGACAAAACAGGGGGCGAAACAGATACGCAGTATTTT. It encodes CAWDKTGGETDTQYF.

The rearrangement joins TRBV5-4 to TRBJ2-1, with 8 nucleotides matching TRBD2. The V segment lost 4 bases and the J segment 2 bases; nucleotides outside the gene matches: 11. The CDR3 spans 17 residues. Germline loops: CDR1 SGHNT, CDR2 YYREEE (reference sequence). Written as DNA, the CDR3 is TGTGCCAGCAGCAACGACGGGACGGGAGGGCCCTACAATGAGCAGTTCTTC. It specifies CASSNDGTGGPYNEQFF.

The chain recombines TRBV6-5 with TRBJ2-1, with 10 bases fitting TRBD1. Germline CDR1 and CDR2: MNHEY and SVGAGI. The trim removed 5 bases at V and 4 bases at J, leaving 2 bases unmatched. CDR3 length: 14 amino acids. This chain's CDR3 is CASSPGQGYNEQFF. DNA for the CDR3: TGTGCCAGCAGTCCGGGACAGGGGTACAATGAGCAGTTCTTC.

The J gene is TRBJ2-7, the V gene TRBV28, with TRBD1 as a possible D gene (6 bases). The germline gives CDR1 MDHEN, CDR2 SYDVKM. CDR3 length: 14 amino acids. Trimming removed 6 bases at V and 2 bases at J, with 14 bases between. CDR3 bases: TGTGCCAGCAGCGCTGGGACATCAACCTACGAGCAGTACTTC. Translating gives CASSAGTSTYEQYF.

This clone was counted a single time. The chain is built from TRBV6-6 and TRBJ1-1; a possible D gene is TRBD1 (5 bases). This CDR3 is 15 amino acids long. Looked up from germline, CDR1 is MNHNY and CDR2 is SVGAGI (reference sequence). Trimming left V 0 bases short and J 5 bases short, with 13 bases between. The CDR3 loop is CASSYSDKGWTEAFF. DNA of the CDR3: TGTGCCAGCAGTTACTCCGACAAGGGGTGGACTGAAGCTTTCTTT.

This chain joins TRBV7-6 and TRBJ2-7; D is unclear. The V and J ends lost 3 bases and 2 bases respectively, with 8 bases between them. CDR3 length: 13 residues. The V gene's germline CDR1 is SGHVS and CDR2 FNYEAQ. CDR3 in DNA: TGTGCCAGCAGCTTGGCCGGAGCCTACGAGCAGTACTTC. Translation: CASSLAGAYEQYF.

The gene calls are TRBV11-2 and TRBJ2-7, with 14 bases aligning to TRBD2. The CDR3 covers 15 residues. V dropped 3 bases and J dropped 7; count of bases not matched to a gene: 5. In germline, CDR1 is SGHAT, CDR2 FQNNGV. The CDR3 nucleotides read TGTGCCAGCAGCTTGACTAGCGGGAGGGCCTGGGAGCAGTACTTC. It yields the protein CASSLTSGRAWEQYF.

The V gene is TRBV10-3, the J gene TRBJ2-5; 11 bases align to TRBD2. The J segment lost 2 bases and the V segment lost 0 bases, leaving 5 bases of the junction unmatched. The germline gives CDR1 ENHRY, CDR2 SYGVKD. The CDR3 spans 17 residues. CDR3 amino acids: CAISESKRLAGQETQYF. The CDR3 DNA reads TGTGCCATCAGTGAGTCAAAAAGACTAGCGGGGCAAGAGACCCAGTACTTC.

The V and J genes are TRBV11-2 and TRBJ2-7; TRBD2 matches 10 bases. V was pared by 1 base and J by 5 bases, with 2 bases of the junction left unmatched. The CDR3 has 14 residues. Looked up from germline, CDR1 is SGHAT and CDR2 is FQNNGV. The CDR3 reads CASSLASGSNEQYF. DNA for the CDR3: TGTGCCAGCAGCTTAGCTAGCGGGAGTAACGAGCAGTACTTC.

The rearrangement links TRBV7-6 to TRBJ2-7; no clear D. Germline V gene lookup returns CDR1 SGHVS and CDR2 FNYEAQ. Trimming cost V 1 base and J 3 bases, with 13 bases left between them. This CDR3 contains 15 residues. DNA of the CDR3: TGTGCCAGCAGCTTAGAAGTAGGCCCCGGCTACGAGCAGTACTTC. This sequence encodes CASSLEVGPGYEQYF.

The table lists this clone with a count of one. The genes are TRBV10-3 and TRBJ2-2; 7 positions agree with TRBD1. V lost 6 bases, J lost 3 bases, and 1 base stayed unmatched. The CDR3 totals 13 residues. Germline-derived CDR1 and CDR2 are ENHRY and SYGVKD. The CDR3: CAISDRDTGELFF. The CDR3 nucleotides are TGTGCCATCAGCGACAGGGACACCGGGGAGCTGTTTTTT.

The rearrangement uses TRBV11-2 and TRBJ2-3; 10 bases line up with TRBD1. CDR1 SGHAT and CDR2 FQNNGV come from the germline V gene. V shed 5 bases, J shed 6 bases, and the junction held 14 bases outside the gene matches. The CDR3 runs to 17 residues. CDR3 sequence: CASSPWSGTGDGDTQYF. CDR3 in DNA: TGTGCCAGCAGCCCCTGGTCCGGGACAGGGGATGGCGATACGCAGTATTTT.

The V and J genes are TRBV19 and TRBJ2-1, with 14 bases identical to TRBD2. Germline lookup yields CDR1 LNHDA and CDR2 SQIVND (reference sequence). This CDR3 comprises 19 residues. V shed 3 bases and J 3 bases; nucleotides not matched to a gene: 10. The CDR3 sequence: CASSIPPATSGRVYNEQFF. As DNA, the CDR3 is TGTGCCAGTAGTATTCCCCCCGCGACTAGCGGGAGGGTCTACAATGAGCAGTTCTTC.

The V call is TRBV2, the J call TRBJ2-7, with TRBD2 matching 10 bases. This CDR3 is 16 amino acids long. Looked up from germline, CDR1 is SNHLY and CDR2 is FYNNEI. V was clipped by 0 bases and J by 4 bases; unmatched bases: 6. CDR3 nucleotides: TGTGCCAGCAGTGAAGCGGCACTAGCGGGATCTTACGAGCAGTACTTC. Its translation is CASSEAALAGSYEQYF.

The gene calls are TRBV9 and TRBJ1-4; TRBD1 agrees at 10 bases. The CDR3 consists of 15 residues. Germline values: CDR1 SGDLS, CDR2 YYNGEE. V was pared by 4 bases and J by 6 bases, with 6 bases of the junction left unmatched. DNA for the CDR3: TGTGCCAGCAGCCCGACCGGGACAGGGGATGAAAAACTGTTTTTT. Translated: CASSPTGTGDEKLFF.

The CDR3 bases are TGTGCCAGAAGCACCCGACAGGGAACGACGGAGCAGTACTTC. It encodes CARSTRQGTTEQYF. J is TRBJ2-7 and V is TRBV5-3; 7 bases fit TRBD1. TRBV5-3 is designated an ORF whose function remains uncertain. The trim removed 4 bases at V and 7 bases at J, leaving 11 bases unmatched. This CDR3 contains 14 residues.

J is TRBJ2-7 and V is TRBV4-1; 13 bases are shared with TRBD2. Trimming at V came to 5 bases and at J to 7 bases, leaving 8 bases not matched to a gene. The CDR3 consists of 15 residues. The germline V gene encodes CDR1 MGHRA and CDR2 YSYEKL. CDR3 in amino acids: CASSYGTSGTGEQYF. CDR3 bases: TGCGCCAGCAGCTACGGGACTAGCGGGACGGGGGAGCAGTACTTC.

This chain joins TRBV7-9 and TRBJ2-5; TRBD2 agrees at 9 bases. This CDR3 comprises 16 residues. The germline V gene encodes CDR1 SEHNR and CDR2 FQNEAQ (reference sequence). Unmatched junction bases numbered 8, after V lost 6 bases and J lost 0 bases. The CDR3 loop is CASSSPREGNQETQYF. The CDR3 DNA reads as TGTGCCAGCAGTTCCCCGCGGGAGGGGAACCAAGAGACCCAGTACTTC.

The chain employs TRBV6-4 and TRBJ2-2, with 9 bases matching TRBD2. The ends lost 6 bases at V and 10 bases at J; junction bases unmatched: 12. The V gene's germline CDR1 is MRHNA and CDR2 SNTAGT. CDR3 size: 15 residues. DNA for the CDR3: TGTGCCAGCAGCTCCGGGACTAGCAATTCCGAGGAGCTGTTTTTT. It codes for CASSSGTSNSEELFF.